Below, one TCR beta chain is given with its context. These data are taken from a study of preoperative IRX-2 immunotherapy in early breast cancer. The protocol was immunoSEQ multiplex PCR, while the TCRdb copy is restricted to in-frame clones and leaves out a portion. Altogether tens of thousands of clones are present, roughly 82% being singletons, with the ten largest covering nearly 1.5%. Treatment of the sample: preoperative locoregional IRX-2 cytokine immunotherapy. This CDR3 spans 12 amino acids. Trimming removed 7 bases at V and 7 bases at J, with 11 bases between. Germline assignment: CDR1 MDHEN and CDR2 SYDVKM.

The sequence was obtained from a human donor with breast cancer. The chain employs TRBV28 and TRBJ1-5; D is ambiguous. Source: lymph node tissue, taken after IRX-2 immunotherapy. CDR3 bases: TGTGCCAGCATGCCCCCCCTCCAGCCCCAGCATTTT. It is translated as CASMPPLQPQHF.